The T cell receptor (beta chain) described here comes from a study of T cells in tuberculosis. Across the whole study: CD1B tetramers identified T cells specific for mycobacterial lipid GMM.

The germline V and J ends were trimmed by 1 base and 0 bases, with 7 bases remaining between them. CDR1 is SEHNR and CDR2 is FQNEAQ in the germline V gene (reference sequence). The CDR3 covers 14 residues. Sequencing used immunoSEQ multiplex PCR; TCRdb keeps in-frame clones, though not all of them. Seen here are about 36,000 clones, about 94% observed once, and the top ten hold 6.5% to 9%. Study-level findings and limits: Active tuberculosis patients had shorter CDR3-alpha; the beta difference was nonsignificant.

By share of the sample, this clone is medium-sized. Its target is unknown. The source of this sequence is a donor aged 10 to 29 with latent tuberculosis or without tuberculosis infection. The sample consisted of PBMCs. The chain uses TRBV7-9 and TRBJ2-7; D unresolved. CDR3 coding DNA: TGTGCCAGCAGCTTAGGTTCAGTCTCCTACGAGCAGTACTTC. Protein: CASSLGSVSYEQYF.